This TCR beta chain was sequenced in a study of blood T cell repertoires in COVID-19. As for the study in general: Acute and convalescent COVID-19 samples came from the United States, Italy and Spain.

This CDR3 is built from 15 residues. V gave up 5 bases and J gave up 8 bases; unmatched junction bases: 9. Germline assignment: CDR1 SEHNR and CDR2 FQNEAQ (reference sequence). As handled by the study authors: Amplification with reference gene primers provided the estimates of nucleated cell counts. Repertoires were generated with immunoSEQ multiplex PCR, while TCRdb's copy carries only in-frame clones and drops some. V, J and clone size derive from that table, while D and trimming were established from the DNA sequence. The sample holds about 140,000 clones; about four fifths are singletons and the top ten take under 5%.

The sequencing sample was made of peripheral blood. The source is a woman in her fifties or sixties with acute or convalescent COVID-19. The chain is built from TRBV7-9 and TRBJ1-4, with TRBD1 matching 9 bases. CDR3 residues: CASSRGDRDREKLFF. The DNA for the CDR3 is TGTGCCAGCAGCCGGGGGGACAGGGATAGAGAAAAACTGTTTTTT.